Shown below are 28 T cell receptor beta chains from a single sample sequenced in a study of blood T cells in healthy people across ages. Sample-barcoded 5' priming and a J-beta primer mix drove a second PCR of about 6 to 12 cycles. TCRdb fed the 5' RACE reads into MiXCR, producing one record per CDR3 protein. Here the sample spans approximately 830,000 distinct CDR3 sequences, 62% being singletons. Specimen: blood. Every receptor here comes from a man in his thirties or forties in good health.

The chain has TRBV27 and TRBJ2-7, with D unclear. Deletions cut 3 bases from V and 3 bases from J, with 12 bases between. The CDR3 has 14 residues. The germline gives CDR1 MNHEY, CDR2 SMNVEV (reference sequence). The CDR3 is CASSLGWSDYEQYF. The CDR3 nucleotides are TGTGCCAGCAGTTTGGGGTGGTCAGACTACGAGCAGTACTTC.

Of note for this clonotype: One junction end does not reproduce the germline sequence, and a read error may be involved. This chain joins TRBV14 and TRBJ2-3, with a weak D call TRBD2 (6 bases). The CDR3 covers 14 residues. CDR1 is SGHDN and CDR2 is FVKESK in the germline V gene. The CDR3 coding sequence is TGTGCCAGTAGCCAGGGACTGACAAGGGATACGCAGTATTTT. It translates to CASSQGLTRDTQYF.

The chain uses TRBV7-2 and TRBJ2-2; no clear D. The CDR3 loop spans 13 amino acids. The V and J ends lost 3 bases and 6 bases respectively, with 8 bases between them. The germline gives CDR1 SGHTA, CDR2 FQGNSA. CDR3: CASSFASSGELFF. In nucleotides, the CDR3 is TGTGCCAGCAGCTTCGCTAGTTCCGGGGAGCTGTTTTTT.

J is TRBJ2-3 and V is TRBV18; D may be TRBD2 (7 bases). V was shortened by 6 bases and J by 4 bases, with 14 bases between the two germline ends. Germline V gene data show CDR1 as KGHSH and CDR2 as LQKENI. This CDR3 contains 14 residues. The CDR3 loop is CASSTGGPPDTQYF. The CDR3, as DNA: TGTGCCAGCTCTACCGGGGGGCCCCCAGATACGCAGTATTTT.

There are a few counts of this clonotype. The CDR3 bases are TGTGCCAGCAGTTTACGAGCAGGGCAAAGAGGGGATACGCAGTATTTT. This translates into CASSLRAGQRGDTQYF. The chain employs TRBV7-9 and TRBJ2-3; either TRBD1 or TRBD2 may fit D (5 bases each). CDR3 length: 16 residues. The germline CDR1 and CDR2 sequences are SEHNR and FQNEAQ (reference sequence). Trimming took 6 bases from V and 6 from J, leaving 22 bases between them.

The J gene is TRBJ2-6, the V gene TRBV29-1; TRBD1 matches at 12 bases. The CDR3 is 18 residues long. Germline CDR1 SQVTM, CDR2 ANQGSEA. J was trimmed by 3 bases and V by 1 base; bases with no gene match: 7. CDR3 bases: TGCAGCGTTGAAGGGAGGGACAGGGGGCCAGATGGGGCCAACGTCCTGACTTTC. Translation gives CSVEGRDRGPDGANVLTF.

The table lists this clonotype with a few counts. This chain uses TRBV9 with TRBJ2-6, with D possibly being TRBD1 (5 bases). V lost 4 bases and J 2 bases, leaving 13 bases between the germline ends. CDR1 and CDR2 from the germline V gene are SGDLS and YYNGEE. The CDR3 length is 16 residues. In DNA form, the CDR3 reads TGTGCCAGCAGCCGTCAGGGCGCACCTGGGGCCAACGTCCTGACTTTC. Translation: CASSRQGAPGANVLTF.

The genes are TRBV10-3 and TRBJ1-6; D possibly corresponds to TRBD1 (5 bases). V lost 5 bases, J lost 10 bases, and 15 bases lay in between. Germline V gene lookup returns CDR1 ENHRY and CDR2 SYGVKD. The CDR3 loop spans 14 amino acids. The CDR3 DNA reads TGTGCCATCAGTTCGGGACCGTCTGGGTCACCCCTCCACTTT. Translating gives CAISSGPSGSPLHF.

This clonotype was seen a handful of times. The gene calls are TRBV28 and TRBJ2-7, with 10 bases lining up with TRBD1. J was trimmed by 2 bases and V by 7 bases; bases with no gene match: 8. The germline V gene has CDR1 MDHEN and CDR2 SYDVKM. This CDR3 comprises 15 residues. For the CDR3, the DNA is TGTGCCAGCACCCAACCGGGACAGGGGACCTACGAGCAGTACTTC. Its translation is CASTQPGQGTYEQYF.

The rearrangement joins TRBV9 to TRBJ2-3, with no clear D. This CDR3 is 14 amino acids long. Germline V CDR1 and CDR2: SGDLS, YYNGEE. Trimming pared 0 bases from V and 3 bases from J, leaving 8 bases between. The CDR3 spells CASSVAVQTDTQYF. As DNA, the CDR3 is TGTGCCAGCAGCGTAGCAGTTCAGACAGATACGCAGTATTTT.

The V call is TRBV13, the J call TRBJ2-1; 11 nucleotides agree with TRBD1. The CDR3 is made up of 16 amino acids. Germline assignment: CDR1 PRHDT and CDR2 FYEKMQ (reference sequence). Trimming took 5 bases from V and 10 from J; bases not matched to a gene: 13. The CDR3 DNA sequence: TGTGCCAGCAGCCAAATACCACCGGGACAGGGGGGAGAGCAGTTCTTC. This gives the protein CASSQIPPGQGGEQFF.

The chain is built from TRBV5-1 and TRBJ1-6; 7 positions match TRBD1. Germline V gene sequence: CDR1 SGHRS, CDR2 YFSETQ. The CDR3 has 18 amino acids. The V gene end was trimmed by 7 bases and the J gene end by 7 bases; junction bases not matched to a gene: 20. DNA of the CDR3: TGCGCCAGCCTCGTGCCAGCAGGGGGACTGGAAGGAAATTCACCCCTCCACTTT. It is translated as CASLVPAGGLEGNSPLHF.

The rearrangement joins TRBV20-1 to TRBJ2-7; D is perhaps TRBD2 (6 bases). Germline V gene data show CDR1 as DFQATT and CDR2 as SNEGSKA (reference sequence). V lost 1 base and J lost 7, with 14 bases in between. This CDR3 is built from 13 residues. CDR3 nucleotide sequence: TGCAGTGCTAGAGGTAGGGTGGCGGGAGAGCAGTACTTC. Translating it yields CSARGRVAGEQYF.

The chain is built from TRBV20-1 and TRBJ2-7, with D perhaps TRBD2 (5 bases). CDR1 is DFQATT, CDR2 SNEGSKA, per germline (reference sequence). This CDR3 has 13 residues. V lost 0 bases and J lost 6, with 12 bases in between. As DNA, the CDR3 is TGCAGTGCTAGAGATCTCGGGGTGGGCGAGCAGTACTTC. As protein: CSARDLGVGEQYF.

The CDR3 region is CSASQGVGITDTQYF. In DNA, the CDR3 is TGCAGTGCTTCCCAGGGAGTGGGTATAACAGATACGCAGTATTTT. The chain joins TRBV20-1 to TRBJ2-3, with D perhaps given as TRBD1 or TRBD2 (5 bases each). This CDR3 is built from 15 residues. Germline V gene data show CDR1 as DFQATT and CDR2 as SNEGSKA (reference sequence). Trimming cost V 5 bases and J 3 bases, with 18 bases left between them.

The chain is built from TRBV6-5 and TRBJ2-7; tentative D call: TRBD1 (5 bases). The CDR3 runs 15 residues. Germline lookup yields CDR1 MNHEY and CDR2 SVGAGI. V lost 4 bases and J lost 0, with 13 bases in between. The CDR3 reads CASSSPTGSSYEQYF. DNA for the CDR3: TGTGCCAGCAGTTCCCCTACAGGCAGCTCCTACGAGCAGTACTTC.

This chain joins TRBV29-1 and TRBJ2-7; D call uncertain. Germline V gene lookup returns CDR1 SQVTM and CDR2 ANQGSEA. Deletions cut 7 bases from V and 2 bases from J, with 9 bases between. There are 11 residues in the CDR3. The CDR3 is CSGLDAYEQYF. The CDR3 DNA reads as TGCAGCGGCCTTGACGCCTACGAGCAGTACTTC.

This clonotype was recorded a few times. CDR3 loop: CASSLPAGGRYEQYF. The CDR3, as DNA: TGTGCCAGCAGTTTGCCCGCCGGTGGTCGGTACGAGCAGTACTTC. V gene TRBV28 combines with J gene TRBJ2-7, with no clear D. The germline V and J ends were trimmed by 3 bases and 4 bases, with 16 bases remaining between them. Germline V gives CDR1 MDHEN, CDR2 SYDVKM. The CDR3 spans 15 residues.

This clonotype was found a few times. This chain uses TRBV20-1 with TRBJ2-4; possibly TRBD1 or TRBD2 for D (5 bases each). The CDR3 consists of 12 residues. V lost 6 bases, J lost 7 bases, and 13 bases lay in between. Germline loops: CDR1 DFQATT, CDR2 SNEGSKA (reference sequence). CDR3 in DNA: TGCAGTGCCGAGAGAGGGGAGAACATTCAGTACTTC. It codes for CSAERGENIQYF.

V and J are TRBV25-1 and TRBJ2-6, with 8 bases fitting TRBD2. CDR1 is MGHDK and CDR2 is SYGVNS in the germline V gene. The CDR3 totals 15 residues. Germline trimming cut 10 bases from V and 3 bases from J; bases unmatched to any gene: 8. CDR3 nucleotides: TGTGCCACCGGGAGGGGGTCGAGTGGGGCCAACGTCCTGACTTTC. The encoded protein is CATGRGSSGANVLTF.

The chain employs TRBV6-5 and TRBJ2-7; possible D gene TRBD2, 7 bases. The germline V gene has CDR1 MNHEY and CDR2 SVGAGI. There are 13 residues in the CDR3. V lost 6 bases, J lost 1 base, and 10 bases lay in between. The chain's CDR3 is CASRGGGSYEQYF. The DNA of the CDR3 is TGTGCCAGCAGGGGAGGGGGTTCCTACGAGCAGTACTTC.

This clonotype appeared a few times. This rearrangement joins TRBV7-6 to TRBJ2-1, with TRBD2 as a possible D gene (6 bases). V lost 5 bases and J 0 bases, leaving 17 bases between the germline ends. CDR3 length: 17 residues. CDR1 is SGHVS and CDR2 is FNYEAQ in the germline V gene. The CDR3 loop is CASSPQARGLSYNEQFF. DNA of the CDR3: TGTGCCAGCAGCCCCCAAGCGCGGGGTCTCTCCTACAATGAGCAGTTCTTC.

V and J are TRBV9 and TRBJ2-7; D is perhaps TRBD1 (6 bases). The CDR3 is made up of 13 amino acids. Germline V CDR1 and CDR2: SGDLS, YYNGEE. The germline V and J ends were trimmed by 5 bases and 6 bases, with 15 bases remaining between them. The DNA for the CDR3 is TGTGCCAGCAGTCCGGGACAATCTGTCGAGCAGTACTTC. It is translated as CASSPGQSVEQYF.

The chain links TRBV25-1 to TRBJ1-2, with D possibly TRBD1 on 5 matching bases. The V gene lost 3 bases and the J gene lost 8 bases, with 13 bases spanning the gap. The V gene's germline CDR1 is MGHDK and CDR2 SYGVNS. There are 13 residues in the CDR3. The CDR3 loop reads CASSEGGVGGYTF. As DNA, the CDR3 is TGTGCCAGCAGTGAGGGGGGGGTAGGAGGCTACACCTTC.

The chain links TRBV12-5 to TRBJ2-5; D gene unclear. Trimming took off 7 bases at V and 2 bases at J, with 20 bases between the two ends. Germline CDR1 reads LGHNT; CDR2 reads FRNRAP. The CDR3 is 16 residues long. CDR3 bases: TGTGCTAGTGCCTACGACATAGAAACACAACAAGAGACCCAGTACTTC. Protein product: CASAYDIETQQETQYF.

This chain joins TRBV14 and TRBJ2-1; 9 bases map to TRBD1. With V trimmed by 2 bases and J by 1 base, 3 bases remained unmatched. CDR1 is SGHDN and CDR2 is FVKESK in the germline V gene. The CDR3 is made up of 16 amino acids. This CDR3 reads CASSQRDRVSYNEQFF. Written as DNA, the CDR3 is TGTGCCAGCAGCCAAAGGGACAGGGTGTCCTACAATGAGCAGTTCTTC.

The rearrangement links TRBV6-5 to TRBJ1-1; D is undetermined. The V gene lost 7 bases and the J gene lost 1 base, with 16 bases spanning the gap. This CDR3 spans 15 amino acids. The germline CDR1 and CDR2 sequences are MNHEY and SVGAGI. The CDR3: CASKALQRRNTEAFF. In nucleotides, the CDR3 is TGTGCCAGCAAAGCCCTCCAAAGGAGGAACACTGAAGCTTTCTTT.

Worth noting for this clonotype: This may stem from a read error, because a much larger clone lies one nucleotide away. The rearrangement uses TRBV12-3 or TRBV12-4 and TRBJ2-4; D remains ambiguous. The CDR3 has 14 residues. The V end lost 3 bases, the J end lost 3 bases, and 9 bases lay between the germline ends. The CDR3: CASSFRWLKNIQYF. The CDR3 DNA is TGTGCCAGCAGTTTCCGCTGGCTCAAAAACATTCAGTACTTC.